Listed below are T cell receptor beta chains from one sample, sequenced in a study of blood T cell repertoires in COVID-19. TCRdb's table, derived via immunoSEQ multiplex PCR, lists solely in-frame clones and lacks some. The repertoire consists of fewer than 75,000 clones, with about 82% occurring once and the leading ten covering more than 40%. The sequenced material came from peripheral blood. The receptors here all came from a human donor in a cohort sampled during active COVID-19. The conserved cysteine and the conserved F or W are not part of the CDR3 here. The order of the fields is V gene, D gene, J gene, CDR3 protein. The D gene is left open where the match is weak.

>TRBV19|.|TRBJ1-6
ASSIDWSGNSPLH
>TRBV27|TRBD1|TRBJ2-6
ASSFGMRQGAGGANVLT
>TRBV6-2/TRBV6-3|.|TRBJ1-1
ASSSPQGWNTEAF
>TRBV9|TRBD1|TRBJ1-3
ASSADGQGWNTIY
>TRBV28|TRBD1|TRBJ1-1
ASSSAPGQGNTEAF
>TRBV28|.|TRBJ1-1
ASSLTDASGAF
>TRBV6-2/TRBV6-3|TRBD1|TRBJ1-6
ASSHAVQGLYNSPLH
>TRBV5-1|TRBD2|TRBJ2-7
ASSLTSGDYEQY
>TRBV7-9|TRBD1|TRBJ2-2
ASSSHRGGTGELF
>TRBV9|.|TRBJ1-1
ASSATVVDTEAF
>TRBV4-1|.|TRBJ1-1
ASSQVQGTAF
>TRBV9|TRBD1|TRBJ1-1
ASSLQGYDEAF
>TRBV6-2/TRBV6-3|.|TRBJ1-2
ASSYSRDNSGYGYT
>TRBV11-2|TRBD1|TRBJ1-3
ASSLDLTGAGNTIY
>TRBV7-6|TRBD2|TRBJ2-5
ASSLGQAGGHQETQY
>TRBV2|.|TRBJ1-5
ASGGGSGGNQPQH
>TRBV5-1|TRBD1|TRBJ1-1
ASSSQQGVGEAF
>TRBV30|TRBD2|TRBJ2-1
AWSNFRAGGYNEQF
>TRBV6-2/TRBV6-3|.|TRBJ2-5
ASSYLGGRVETQY
>TRBV28|TRBD2|TRBJ2-1
ASSWGLASYNEQF
>TRBV9|.|TRBJ1-1
ASSVHGQMNTEAF
>TRBV7-2|.|TRBJ1-4
ASSLASGLTNEKLF
>TRBV7-6|.|TRBJ1-3
ASSSMVNTGGNTIY
>TRBV30|.|TRBJ1-1
AWRYPQTGLNPEAF
>TRBV28|TRBD1|TRBJ2-7
ASSSSGTGANEQY
>TRBV30|.|TRBJ1-3
AWSLRNTIY
>TRBV6-2/TRBV6-3|.|TRBJ2-5
ASSKGHLQETQY
>TRBV20-1|TRBD1|TRBJ2-3
SASQQRDRGLGTQY
>TRBV6-2/TRBV6-3|TRBD1|TRBJ1-2
ASSRTGGTNYGYT
>TRBV4-2|TRBD2|TRBJ2-7
ASSHRGRGSSAEQY
>TRBV14|TRBD1|TRBJ2-1
ASSQDRDSSYNEQF
>TRBV19|TRBD1|TRBJ2-1
ASMPSGYGQGYNEQF
>TRBV29-1|TRBD1|TRBJ1-1
SVPGQGFSEAF
>TRBV11-2|.|TRBJ2-7
ASSLAGRAPYEQY
>TRBV5-1|.|TRBJ1-1
ASRQGPSNTEAF
>TRBV7-9|TRBD1|TRBJ1-6
ASSSLQGKSPLH
>TRBV7-9|TRBD2|TRBJ2-3
ASSPRRASGVADTQY
>TRBV4-3|.|TRBJ1-5
ASSQSGVGNQPQH
>TRBV7-7|TRBD2|TRBJ2-5
ASSAIGRGGETQY
>TRBV7-9|TRBD2|TRBJ2-2
ASSLLRAGGTGELF
>TRBV7-8|TRBD2|TRBJ2-7
ASSVGLAGTSYEQY
>TRBV6-2/TRBV6-3|.|TRBJ2-5
ASSSMGAGRETQY
>TRBV16|.|TRBJ2-1
ASSQSRQGPYNEQF